This TCR beta chain was identified in a study of T-cell reconstitution after alpha-beta-depleted transplantation in children. During its preparation, the TCRbeta library received unique molecular identifiers. MiXCR was run by TCRdb on the PCR reads, yielding one entry per CDR3 protein. Of hundreds of thousands of distinct CDR3 sequences listed, roughly a quarter are singletons. The receptor was isolated from a female patient aged 2-15 years who had a stem cell transplant for congenital amegakaryocytic thrombocytopenia, so the T cells may come from the graft donor. The input for sequencing was PBMCs, mostly from graft donor cells, taken 360 days after TCRalphabeta/CD19-depleted stem cell transplant.

The CDR3 nucleotides are TGTGCCAGCAGTTTGAGTCTAGCGGGAGATGATACGCAGTATTTT. This encodes CASSLSLAGDDTQYF. The rearrangement uses TRBV12-3 or TRBV12-4 and TRBJ2-3; TRBD2 aligns across 10 bases. The CDR3 has 15 residues. Trimming took 3 bases from V and 6 from J; bases not matched to a gene: 6.